These T cell receptor beta chains were read from a single sample in a study of blood T cell repertoires in COVID-19. Sequencing was performed with immunoSEQ multiplex PCR; in TCRdb, only in-frame clones are kept and a portion is missing. The profile covers over 300,000 clones, with 70% to 90% appearing a single time and more than 1% taken by the ten largest. Sequencing was done on a sample of peripheral blood. Receptors were obtained from a man aged 40-55 years with acute or convalescent COVID-19. CDR3s leave out the opening cysteine and the closing phenylalanine or tryptophan.

TRBJ1-2 | TRBV28 | 12 | ASRPSGLNYGYT
TRBJ1-2 | TRBV4-2 | 13 | ASSQAQGFNYGYT
TRBJ2-7 | TRBV9 | 12 | ASSVEGGTYEQY
TRBJ2-7 | TRBV7-9 | 11 | ASSPPTAYEQY
TRBJ1-5 | TRBV3-1/TRBV3-2 | 15 | ASSQGLRSSSNQPQH
TRBJ2-1 | TRBV18 | 13 | ASSPTGTRMNEQF
TRBJ2-7 | TRBV28 | 15 | ASSLWGTGRTAYEQY
TRBJ1-2 | TRBV2 | 10 | ASRQGIGGYT
TRBJ2-1 | TRBV13 | 14 | ASSLVRLAGGNEQF
TRBJ2-7 | TRBV25-1 | 11 | ASRDRAKYEQY
TRBJ1-5 | TRBV9 | 11 | ASSVSPGQPQH
TRBJ1-1 | TRBV5-1 | 11 | ASSLWRHTEAF
TRBJ2-1 | TRBV27 | 13 | ASSLRRREALEQF
TRBJ1-2 | TRBV9 | 13 | ASSPPGQGGYGYT
TRBJ2-7 | TRBV6-5 | 11 | ASGRRARYEQY
TRBJ2-2 | TRBV5-1 | 12 | ASSLFSGTGELF
TRBJ1-1 | TRBV5-1 | 16 | ASSLDLGQGAEGTEAF
TRBJ1-1 | TRBV11-1 | 12 | ASSSGQANTEAF
TRBJ1-1 | TRBV28 | 12 | ASSLDRMNTEAF
TRBJ2-7 | TRBV20-1 | 11 | SASHQLSYEQY
TRBJ1-6 | TRBV6-5 | 12 | ASTDRGGESPLH
TRBJ2-7 | TRBV7-8 | 16 | ASSRIPGLADYSYEQY
TRBJ1-1 | TRBV28 | 12 | ASRATGRNTEAF
TRBJ2-7 | TRBV27 | 12 | ASSTRTQGHEQY
TRBJ1-2 | TRBV10-3 | 12 | AISPGQGADGYT
TRBJ1-2 | TRBV19 | 10 | ASSSGNYGYT
TRBJ1-2 | TRBV18 | 11 | ASSPDGVEGYT
TRBJ1-6 | TRBV4-2 | 14 | ASSQGLDSYNSPLH
TRBJ2-2 | TRBV10-3 | 13 | AIRDTGANTGELF
TRBJ2-1 | TRBV7-2 | 12 | ASSMGGEYNEQF